The clone carrying this T cell receptor (beta chain) was seen only once. The RNA input was 0.5 to 1 ug, and it was reverse transcribed with random hexamers. MiXCR, run by TCRdb on the immunoSEQ multiplex PCR reads, gives a single entry per CDR3 protein. Of about 170,000 distinct CDR3 sequences in the sample, about 96% were seen once. The CDR3 length is 12 residues. Germline V lookup: CDR1 ENHRY, CDR2 SYGVKD. Trimming pared 10 bases from V and 1 base from J, leaving 5 bases between. This record belongs to a study of CD8 T cells in Susac syndrome. TCR beta sequencing covered blood CD8+ and CD4+ T cells. The chain joins TRBV10-3 to TRBJ2-6; D ambiguous. The receptor's source is a human donor with Susac syndrome. Sequenced sample: CD4+ T cells from PBMCs. CDR3: CATSSGANVLTF. The CDR3 nucleotides read TGTGCCACTTCATCTGGGGCCAACGTCCTGACTTTC.